This record covers a single TCR beta chain. The antigen it binds to is not known. Base qualities are not recorded, but no much larger clone differs from it by a single base. CDR3 length: 14 amino acids, cysteine to phenylalanine. Just the 42-base CDR3 DNA is kept, in frame starting at base 1. V is clipped by 6 bases and J by 6 bases, and the sequence between their germline boundaries is 16 bases long. CDR1 and CDR2 (SNHLY, FYNNEI) derive from the germline V gene. In the ViraFEST assay, PBMC were stimulated with viral peptide pools, and TCR sequencing was then used to find antigen-specific CD4+ T cell clonotypes based on their expansion. After 10 to 11 days of culture, CD4+ T cells were isolated with the EasySep CD4+ T cell isolation kit. Negative nucleocapsid antibody results before and after vaccination confirmed that the healthy vaccine recipients had no prior SARS-CoV-2 infection. A few million PBMC per well were cultured with about 9.6 ug/ml peptides in IMDM containing about 5% human AB serum, approximately 10 IU/ml IL-2 and gentamicin. On days 3 and 7, half of the culture medium was replaced with fresh IL-2-containing medium. Unless noted otherwise, every peptide stimulation condition was grown in triplicate wells. Using Ficoll-Paque Plus gradient centrifugation, PBMC were separated from whole blood and then either used fresh or cryopreserved at -140C. The spike proteins of SARS-CoV-2 and of the common cold coronaviruses HCoV-NL63, HCoV-OC43 and HCoV-229E were spanned by overlapping peptide pools. The QIAamp micro DNA kit was used to extract genomic DNA from the cultured CD4+ T cells.

The sample is drawn from a study of vaccination effects on CD4 cells after COVID-19 (dated 2022 in TCRdb). Turning to the overall study: Each participant got two doses of an mRNA SARS-CoV-2 vaccine, either BNT162b2 or mRNA-1273. The Oncomine TCR Beta short-read assay on an Illumina iSeq 100 was used to sequence cultures from other donors in the study. Altogether, around 9 COVID-19 convalescent patients and several SARS-CoV-2-naive healthy vaccine recipients made up the full study. The study compared SARS-CoV-2 spike-specific CD4+ TCR repertoires before and after mRNA vaccination in COVID-19 convalescent patients and infection-naive vaccine recipients.

To prepare the library, the immunoSEQ multiplex PCR assay was applied. TCR beta CDR3 sequencing was performed on DNA from the cultured, isolated CD4+ T cells. Per the original workflow: The analysis removed non-productive TCR sequences, trimmed reads to the CDR3 region, and retained only CDR3s that were 7 or more amino acids long. The MANAFEST web app was used to identify antigen-specific clonotypes by comparing expansion in peptide wells with expansion in reference cultures. To count as positive, a clone had to show expansion at FDR<0.05 compared with the reference and with all other wells, an odds ratio above 5, and a frequency above 0.1% in two replicate wells. A clonotype was defined as cross-reactive if the clonotype was significantly expanded both in SARS-CoV-2 spike wells and in at least one common cold coronavirus spike condition. Levenshtein distance calculated with the stringdist R package was used to assess CDR3 similarity, and unrooted trees were constructed with ape in R 3.6.1. This immuneACCESS table, as held by TCRdb, lists in-frame sequences with V and J called but not all clones. Of the missing ones, under half trace to an unresolved V gene in checked studies; the others have no known cause. V and J calls and clone size are given by that table; D and trimming were obtained from the DNA. In all, the sample holds around 83,000 clones, and roughly 74% of those were seen once. 1.5% to 2% of the sample is held by the ten biggest clonotypes.

What the work shows at the level of the full study, not this receptor alone: In healthy vaccine recipients, vaccine-induced clones were almost all SARS-CoV-2 mono-reactive, with only 1 of 255 being cross-reactive with common cold coronaviruses. Clones induced by infection and clones induced by vaccination both contracted markedly at late timepoints after vaccination, which fits with T cell responses waning over time. Limitations of the study were the small number of convalescent patients and the absence of early post-infection timepoints.

The chain is encoded by TRBV2 joined to TRBJ2-3, with TRBD2 as a weak D call on 5 bases. The sequencing here drew on CD4+ T cells from PBMCs cultured with HCoV-229E spike peptides, taken before COVID-19 vaccination. The sample's cell subset or site label, decoded: HCoV-229E spike overlapping peptide pool stimulation. This TCR was recovered from a human donor who received a COVID-19 vaccine. The DNA reads TGTGCCAGCAGCGCTACTAGGCTTGGGGATACGCAGTATTTT. Its product reads: CASSATRLGDTQYF.